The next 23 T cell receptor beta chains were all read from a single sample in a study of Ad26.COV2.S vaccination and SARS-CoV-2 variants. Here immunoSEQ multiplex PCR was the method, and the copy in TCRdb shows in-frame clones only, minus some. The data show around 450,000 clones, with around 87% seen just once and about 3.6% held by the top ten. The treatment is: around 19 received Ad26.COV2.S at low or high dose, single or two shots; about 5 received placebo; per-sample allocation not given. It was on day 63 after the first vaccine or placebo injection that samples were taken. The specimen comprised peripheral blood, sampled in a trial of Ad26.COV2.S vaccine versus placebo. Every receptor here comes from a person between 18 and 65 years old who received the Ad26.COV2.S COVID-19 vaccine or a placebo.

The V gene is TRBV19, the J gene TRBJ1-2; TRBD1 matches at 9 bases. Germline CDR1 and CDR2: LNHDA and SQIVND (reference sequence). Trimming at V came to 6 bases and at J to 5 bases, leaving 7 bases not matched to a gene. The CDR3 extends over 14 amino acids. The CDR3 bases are TGTGCCAGTAGAAGTGACAGGGGGAGGTATGGCTACACCTTC. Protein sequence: CASRSDRGRYGYTF.

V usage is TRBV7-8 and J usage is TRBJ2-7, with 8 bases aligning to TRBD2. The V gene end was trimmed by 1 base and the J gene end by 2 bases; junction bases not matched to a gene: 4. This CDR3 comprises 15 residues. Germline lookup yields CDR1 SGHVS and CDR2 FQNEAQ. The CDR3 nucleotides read TGTGCCAGCAGCTTAGTACGGGGGGGAACCTACGAGCAGTACTTC. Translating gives CASSLVRGGTYEQYF.

The CDR3 reads CASSQAQGGGYTF. The CDR3 DNA reads as TGTGCCAGCAGCCAAGCACAGGGGGGTGGCTACACCTTC. The rearrangement uses TRBV3-1 (or the pseudogene TRBV3-2) and TRBJ1-2, with 8 bases matching TRBD1. Germline lookup yields CDR1 LGHDT and CDR2 YNNKEL (reference sequence). The CDR3 runs to 13 residues. The V gene end was trimmed by 1 base and the J gene end by 7 bases; junction bases not matched to a gene: 2.

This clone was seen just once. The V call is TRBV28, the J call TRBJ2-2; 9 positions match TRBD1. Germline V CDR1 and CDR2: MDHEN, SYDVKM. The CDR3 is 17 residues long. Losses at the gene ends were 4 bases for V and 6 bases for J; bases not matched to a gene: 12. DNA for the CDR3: TGTGCCAGCAGTTCCTGGCCTACAGGGGGCTGGGCCGGGGAGCTGTTTTTT. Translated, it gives CASSSWPTGGWAGELFF. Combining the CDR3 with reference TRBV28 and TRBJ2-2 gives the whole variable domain DVKVTQSSRYLVKRTGEKVFLECVQDMDHENMFWYRQDPGLGLRLIYFSYDVKMKEKGDIPEGYSVSREKKERFSLILESASTNQTSMYLCASSSWPTGGWAGELFFGEGSRLTVL.

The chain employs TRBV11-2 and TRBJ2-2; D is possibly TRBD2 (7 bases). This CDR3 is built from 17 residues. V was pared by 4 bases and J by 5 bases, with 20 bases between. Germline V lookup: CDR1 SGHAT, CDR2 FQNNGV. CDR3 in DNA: TGTGCCAGCAGCTACTCGGTTGTGGGGGGGCAAACCGGGGAGCTGTTTTTT. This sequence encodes CASSYSVVGGQTGELFF.

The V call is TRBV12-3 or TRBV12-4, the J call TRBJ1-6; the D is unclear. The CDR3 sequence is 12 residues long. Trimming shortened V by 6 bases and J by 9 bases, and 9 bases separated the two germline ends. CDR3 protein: CASSGRGSPLHF. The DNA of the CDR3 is TGTGCCAGCAGCGGGCGTGGTTCACCCCTCCACTTT.

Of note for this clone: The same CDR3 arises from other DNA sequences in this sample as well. In nucleotides, the CDR3 is TGTGCCAGCACCTTGGGAGGCTATGGCTACACCTTC. As protein: CASTLGGYGYTF. The chain joins TRBV12-3 or TRBV12-4 to TRBJ1-2, with no clear D. The V gene lost 7 bases and the J gene lost 4 bases, with 10 bases spanning the gap. The CDR3 is 12 residues long.

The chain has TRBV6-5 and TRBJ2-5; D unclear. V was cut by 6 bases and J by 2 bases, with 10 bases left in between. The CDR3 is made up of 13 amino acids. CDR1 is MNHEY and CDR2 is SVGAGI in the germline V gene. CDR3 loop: CASRTDLQETQYF. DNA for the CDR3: TGTGCCAGCAGAACGGACCTTCAAGAGACCCAGTACTTC.

CDR3 nucleotide sequence: TGTGCCAGCAGCCCGCGCCTGGGAGACACCGGGGAGCTGTTTTTT. Translated: CASSPRLGDTGELFF. This chain links TRBV7-3 with TRBJ2-2; D might be TRBD2 (5 bases). In germline, CDR1 is SGHTA, CDR2 FQGTGA. The CDR3 contains 15 residues. Trimming cost V 5 bases and J 3 bases, with 13 bases left between them.

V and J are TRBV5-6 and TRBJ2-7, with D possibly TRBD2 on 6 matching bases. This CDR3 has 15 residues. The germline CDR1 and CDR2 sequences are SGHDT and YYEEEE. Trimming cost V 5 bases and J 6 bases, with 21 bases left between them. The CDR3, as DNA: TGTGCCAGCAGGCGACTAGTTGGTTCGGGGCGCGAGCAGTACTTC. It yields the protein CASRRLVGSGREQYF.

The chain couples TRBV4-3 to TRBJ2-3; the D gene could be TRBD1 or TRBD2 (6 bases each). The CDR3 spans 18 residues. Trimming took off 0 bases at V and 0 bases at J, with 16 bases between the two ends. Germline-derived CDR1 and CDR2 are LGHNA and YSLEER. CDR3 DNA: TGCGCCAGCAGCCAAGATTCGACGGGGGCTTCTAGCACAGATACGCAGTATTTT. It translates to CASSQDSTGASSTDTQYF.

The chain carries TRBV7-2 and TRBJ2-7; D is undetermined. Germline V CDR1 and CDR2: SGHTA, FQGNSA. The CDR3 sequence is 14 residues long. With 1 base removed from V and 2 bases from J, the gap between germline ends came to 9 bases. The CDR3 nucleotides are TGTGCCAGCAGCTTAGGGCCCAATGCCTACGAGCAGTACTTC. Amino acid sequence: CASSLGPNAYEQYF.

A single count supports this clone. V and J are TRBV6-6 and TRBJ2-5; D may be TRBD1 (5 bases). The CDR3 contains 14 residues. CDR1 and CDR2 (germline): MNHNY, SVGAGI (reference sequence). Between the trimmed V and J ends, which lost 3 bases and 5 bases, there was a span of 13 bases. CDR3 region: CASSYFRQGETQYF. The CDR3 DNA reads TGTGCCAGCAGTTATTTCCGGCAGGGCGAGACCCAGTACTTC.

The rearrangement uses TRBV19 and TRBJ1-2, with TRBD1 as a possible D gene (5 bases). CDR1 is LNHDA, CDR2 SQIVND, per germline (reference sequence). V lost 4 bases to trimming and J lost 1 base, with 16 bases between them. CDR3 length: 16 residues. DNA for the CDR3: TGTGCCAGTAGTACCCAGGGACGGAATGGTAACTATGGCTACACCTTC. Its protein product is CASSTQGRNGNYGYTF.

CDR3 in amino acids: CASSIVASTDTQYF. CDR3 sequence (DNA): TGTGCCAGTAGTATCGTTGCTAGCACAGATACGCAGTATTTT. The V gene is TRBV19, the J gene TRBJ2-3, with D uncertain. CDR1 and CDR2 (germline): LNHDA, SQIVND (reference sequence). Trimming stripped 3 bases from V and 0 bases from J, with 7 bases between. The CDR3 contains 14 residues.

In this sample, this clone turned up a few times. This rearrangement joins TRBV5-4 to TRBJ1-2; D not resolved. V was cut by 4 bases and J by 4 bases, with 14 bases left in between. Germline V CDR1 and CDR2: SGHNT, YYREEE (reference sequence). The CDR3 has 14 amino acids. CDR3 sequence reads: CASSNPGEGYGYTF. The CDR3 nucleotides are TGTGCCAGCAGCAATCCTGGGGAAGGCTATGGCTACACCTTC.

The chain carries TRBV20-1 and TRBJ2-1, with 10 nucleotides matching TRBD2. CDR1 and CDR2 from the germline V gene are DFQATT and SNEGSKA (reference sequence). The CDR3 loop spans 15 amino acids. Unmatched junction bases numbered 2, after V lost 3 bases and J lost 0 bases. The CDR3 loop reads CSASLAGASYNEQFF. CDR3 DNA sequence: TGCAGTGCTAGTCTAGCGGGGGCCTCCTACAATGAGCAGTTCTTC.

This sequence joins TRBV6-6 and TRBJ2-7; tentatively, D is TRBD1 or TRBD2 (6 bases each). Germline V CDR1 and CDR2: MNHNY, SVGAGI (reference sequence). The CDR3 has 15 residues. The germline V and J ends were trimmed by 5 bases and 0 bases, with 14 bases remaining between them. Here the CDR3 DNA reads TGTGCCAGCAGTCCCAAGGGGGGAAGCTCCTACGAGCAGTACTTC. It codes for CASSPKGGSSYEQYF.

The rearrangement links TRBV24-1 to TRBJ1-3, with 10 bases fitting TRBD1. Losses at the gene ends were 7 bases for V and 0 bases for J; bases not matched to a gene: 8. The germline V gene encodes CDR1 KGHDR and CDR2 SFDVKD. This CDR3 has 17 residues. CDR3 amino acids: CATSDLRDRGSGNTIYF. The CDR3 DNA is TGTGCCACCAGCGACCTCCGGGACAGGGGCTCTGGAAACACCATATATTTT.

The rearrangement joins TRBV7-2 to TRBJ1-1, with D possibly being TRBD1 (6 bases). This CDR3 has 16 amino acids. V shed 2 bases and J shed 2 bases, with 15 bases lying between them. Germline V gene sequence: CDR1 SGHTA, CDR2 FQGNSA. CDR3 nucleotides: TGTGCCAGCAGCTTAAGGGCCAGGGGTTTTAACACTGAAGCTTTCTTT. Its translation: CASSLRARGFNTEAFF.

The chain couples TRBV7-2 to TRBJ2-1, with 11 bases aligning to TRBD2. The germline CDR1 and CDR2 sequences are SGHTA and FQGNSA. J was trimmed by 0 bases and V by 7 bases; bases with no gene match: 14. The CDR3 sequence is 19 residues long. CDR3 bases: TGTGCCAGCACCCAAGGGCTAGCGGGGGGCTGGAGCTCCTACAATGAGCAGTTCTTC. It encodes CASTQGLAGGWSSYNEQFF. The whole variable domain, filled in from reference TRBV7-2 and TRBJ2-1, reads GAGVSQSPSNKVTEKGKDVELRCDPISGHTALYWYRQSLGQGLEFLIYFQGNSAPDKSGLPSDRFSAERTGGSVSTLTIQRTQQEDSAVYLCASTQGLAGGWSSYNEQFFGPGTRLTVL.

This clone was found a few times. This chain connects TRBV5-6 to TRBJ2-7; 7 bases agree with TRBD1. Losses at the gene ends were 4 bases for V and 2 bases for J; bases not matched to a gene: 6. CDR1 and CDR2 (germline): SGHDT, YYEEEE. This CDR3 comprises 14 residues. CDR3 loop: CASSHVQGPYEQYF. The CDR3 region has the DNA TGTGCCAGCAGCCATGTACAGGGGCCCTACGAGCAGTACTTC.

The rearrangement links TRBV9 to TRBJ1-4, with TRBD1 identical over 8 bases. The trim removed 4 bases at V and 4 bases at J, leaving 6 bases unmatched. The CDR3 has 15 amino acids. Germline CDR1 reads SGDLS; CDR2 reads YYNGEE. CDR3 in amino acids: CASSPRDRFNEKLFF. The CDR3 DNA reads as TGTGCCAGCAGCCCTAGGGACAGGTTTAATGAAAAACTGTTTTTT.